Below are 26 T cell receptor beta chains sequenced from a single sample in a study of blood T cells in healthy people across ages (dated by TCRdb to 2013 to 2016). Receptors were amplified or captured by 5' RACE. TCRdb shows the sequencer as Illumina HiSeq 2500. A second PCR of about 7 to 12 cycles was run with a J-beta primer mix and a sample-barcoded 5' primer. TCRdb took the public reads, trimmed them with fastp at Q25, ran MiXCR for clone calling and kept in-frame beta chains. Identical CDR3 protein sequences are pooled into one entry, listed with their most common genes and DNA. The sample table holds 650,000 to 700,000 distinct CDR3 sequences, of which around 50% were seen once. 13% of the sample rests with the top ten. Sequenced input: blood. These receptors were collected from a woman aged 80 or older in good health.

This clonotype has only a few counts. The DNA for the CDR3 is TGTGCCAGCAGCCAAAACAGGGGTCCCTACGAGCAGTACTTC. Its translation is CASSQNRGPYEQYF. J is TRBJ2-7 and V is TRBV7-2; 7 bases are shared with TRBD1. The CDR3 has 14 residues. J gave up 2 bases and V 5 bases, and 6 bases lay outside the gene matches. CDR1 is SGHTA and CDR2 is FQGNSA in the germline V gene.

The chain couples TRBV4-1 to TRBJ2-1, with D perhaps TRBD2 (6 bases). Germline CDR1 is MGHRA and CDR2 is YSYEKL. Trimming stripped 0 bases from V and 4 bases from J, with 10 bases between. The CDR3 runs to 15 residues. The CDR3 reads CASSQEEGRYNEQFF. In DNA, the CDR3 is TGCGCCAGCAGCCAAGAAGAGGGGAGGTACAATGAGCAGTTCTTC.

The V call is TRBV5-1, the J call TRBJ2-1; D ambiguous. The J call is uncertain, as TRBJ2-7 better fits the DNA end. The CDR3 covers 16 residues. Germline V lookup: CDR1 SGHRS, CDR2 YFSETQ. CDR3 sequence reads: CASSLEPKSSYNEQYF. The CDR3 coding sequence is TGCGCCAGCAGCTTGGAGCCAAAGAGCTCCTACAATGAGCAGTACTTC.

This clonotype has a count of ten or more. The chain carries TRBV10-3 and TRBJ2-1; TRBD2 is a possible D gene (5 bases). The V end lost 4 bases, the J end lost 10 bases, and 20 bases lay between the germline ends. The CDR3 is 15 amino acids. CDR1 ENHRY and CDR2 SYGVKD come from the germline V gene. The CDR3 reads CAISGIDQARREQFF. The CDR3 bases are TGTGCCATCAGTGGGATAGATCAAGCCCGGAGGGAGCAGTTCTTC.

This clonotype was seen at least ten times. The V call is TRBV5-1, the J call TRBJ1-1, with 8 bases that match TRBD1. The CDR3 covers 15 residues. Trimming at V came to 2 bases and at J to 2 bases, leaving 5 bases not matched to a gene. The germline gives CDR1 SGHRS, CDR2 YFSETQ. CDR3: CASSFFRGRNTEAFF. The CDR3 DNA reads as TGCGCCAGCAGCTTTTTCAGGGGGCGAAACACTGAAGCTTTCTTT.

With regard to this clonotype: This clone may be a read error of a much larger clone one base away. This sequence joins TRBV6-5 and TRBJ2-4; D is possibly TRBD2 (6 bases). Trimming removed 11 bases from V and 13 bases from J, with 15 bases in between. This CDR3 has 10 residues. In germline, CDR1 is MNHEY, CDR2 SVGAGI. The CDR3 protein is CAYCPRGQYF. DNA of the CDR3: TGTGCCTACTGTCCCCGGGGGCAGTACTTC.

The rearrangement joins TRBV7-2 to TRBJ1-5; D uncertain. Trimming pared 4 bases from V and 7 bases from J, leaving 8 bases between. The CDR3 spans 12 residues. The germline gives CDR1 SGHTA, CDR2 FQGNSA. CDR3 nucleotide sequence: TGTGCCAGCAGCTCGTTTGGACAGCCCCAGCATTTT. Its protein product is CASSSFGQPQHF.

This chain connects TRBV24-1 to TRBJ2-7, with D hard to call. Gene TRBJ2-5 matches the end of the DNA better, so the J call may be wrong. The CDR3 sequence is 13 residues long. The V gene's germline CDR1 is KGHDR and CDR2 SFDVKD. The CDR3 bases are TGTGCCTCCGGCTCGAGAAGTGGGGAGACCCAGTACTTC. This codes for CASGSRSGETQYF.

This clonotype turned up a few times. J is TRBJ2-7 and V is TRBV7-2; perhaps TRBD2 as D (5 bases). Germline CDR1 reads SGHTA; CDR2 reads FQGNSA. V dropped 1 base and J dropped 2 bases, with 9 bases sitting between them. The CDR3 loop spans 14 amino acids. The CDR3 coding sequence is TGTGCCAGCAGCTTAGGATCGGGGACCTACGAGCAGTACTTC. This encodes CASSLGSGTYEQYF. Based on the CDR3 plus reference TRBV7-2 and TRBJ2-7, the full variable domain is GAGVSQSPSNKVTEKGKDVELRCDPISGHTALYWYRQSLGQGLEFLIYFQGNSAPDKSGLPSDRFSAERTGGSVSTLTIQRTQQEDSAVYLCASSLGSGTYEQYFGPGTRLTVT.

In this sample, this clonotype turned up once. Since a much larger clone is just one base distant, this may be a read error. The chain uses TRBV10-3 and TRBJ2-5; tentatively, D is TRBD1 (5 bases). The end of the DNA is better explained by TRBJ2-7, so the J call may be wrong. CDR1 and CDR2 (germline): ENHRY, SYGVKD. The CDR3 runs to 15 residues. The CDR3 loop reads CAISGAGKKDYEQYF. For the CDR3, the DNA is TGTGCCATCAGTGGTGCAGGGAAGAAAGATTACGAGCAGTACTTC.

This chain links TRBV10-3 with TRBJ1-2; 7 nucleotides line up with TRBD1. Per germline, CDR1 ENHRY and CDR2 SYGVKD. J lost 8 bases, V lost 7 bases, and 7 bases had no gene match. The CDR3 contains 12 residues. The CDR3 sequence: CAIKQGEEGYTF. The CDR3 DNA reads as TGTGCCATCAAGCAGGGGGAAGAAGGCTACACCTTC.

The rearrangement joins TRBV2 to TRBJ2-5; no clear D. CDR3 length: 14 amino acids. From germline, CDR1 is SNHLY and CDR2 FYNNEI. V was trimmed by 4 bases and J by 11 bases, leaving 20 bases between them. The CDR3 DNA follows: TGTGCCAGCAGTGGAGCAGGACCCCTGGGTGAGCAGTACTTC. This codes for CASSGAGPLGEQYF.

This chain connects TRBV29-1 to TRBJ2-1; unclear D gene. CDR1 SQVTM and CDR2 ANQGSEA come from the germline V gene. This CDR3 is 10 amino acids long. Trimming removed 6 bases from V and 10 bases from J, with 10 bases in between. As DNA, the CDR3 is TGCAGCGTGGCGAACTACGAGCAGTTCTTC. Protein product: CSVANYEQFF.

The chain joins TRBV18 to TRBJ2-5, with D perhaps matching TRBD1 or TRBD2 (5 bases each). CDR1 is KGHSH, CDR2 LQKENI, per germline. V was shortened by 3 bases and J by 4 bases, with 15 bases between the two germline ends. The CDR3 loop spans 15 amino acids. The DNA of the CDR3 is TGTGCCAGCTCACCCCGGGACCTCGAGGGAGAGACCCAGTACTTC. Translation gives CASSPRDLEGETQYF.

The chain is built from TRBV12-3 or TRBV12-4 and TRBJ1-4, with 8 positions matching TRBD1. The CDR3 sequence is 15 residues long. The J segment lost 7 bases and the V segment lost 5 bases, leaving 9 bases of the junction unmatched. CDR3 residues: CASSPGGQGLEKLFF. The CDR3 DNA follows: TGTGCCAGCAGTCCCGGTGGACAGGGTCTTGAAAAACTGTTTTTT.

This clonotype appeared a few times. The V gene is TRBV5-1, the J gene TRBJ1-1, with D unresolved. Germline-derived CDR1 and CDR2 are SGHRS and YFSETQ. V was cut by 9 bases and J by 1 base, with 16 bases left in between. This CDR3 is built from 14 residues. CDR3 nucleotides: TGCGCCACCATGGCGGGTAGTACGAACACTGAAGCTTTCTTT. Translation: CATMAGSTNTEAFF.

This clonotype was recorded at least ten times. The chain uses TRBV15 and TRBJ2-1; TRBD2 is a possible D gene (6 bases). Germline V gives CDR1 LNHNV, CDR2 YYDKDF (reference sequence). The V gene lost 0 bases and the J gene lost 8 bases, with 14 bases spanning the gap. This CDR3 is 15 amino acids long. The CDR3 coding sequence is TGTGCCACCAGCAGAGATGCGGGGAGTCAGGATGAGCAGTTCTTC. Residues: CATSRDAGSQDEQFF.

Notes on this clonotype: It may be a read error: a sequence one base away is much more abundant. The CDR3 DNA is TGCAGTGCTAGTGGGGCGTACGAGCAGTACTTC. Translated: CSASGAYEQYF. This chain joins TRBV20-1 and TRBJ2-7; D may be TRBD1 (5 bases). Trimming shortened V by 3 bases and J by 4 bases, and 7 bases separated the two germline ends. Germline CDR1 DFQATT, CDR2 SNEGSKA (reference sequence). This CDR3 contains 11 residues.

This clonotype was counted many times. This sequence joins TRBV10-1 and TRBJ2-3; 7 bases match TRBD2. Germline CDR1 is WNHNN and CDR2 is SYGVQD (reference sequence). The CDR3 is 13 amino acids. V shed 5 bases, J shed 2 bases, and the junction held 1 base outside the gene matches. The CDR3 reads CASSSGVTDTQYF. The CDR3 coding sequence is TGCGCCAGCAGTAGCGGGGTCACAGATACGCAGTATTTT.

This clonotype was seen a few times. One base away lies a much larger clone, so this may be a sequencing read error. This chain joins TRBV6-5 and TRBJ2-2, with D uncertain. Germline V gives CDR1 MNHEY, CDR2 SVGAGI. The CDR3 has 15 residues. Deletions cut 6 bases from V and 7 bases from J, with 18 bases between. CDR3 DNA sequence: TGTGCCAGCAGCCCCATTGGTGGCAATTTCGGGGAGCTGTTTTTT. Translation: CASSPIGGNFGELFF.

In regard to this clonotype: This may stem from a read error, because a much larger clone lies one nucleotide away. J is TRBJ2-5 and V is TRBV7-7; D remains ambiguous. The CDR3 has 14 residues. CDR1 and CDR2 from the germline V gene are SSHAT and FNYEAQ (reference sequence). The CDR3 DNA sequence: TGTGCTAGCAGCTTAGGCAGGAGTTACAATGAGCAGTACTTC. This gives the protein CASSLGRSYNEQYF.

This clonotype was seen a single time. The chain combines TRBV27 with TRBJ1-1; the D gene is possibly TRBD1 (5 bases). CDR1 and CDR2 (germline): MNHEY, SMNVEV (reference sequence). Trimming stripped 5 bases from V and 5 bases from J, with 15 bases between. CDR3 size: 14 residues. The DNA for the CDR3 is TGTGCCAGCAGTAAGGGACGGGGTCGGACTGAAGCTTTCTTT. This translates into CASSKGRGRTEAFF.

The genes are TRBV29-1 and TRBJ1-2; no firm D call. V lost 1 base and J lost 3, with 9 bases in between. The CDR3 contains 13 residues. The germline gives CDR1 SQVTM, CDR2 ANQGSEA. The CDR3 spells CSVEGGLDYGYTF. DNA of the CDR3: TGCAGCGTTGAAGGAGGGTTGGACTATGGCTACACCTTC. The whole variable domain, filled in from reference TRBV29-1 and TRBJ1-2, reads SAVISQKPSRDICQRGTSLTIQCQVDSQVTMMFWYRQQPGQSLTLIATANQGSEATYESGFVIDKFPISRPNLTFSTLTVSNMSPEDSSIYLCSVEGGLDYGYTFGSGTRLTVV.

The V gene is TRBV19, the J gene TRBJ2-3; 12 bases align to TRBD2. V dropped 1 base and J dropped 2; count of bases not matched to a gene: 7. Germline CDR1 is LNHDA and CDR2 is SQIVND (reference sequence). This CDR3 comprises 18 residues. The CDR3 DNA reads TGTGCCAGTAGTATAGGCCCGACTAGCGGGGGACCCACAGATACGCAGTATTTT. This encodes CASSIGPTSGGPTDTQYF.

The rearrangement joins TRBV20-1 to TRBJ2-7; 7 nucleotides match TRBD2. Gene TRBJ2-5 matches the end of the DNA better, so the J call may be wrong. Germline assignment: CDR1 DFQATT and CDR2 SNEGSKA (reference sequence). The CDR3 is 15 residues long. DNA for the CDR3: TGCAGTGCTAGAACCGGGACCCGGGAGGCAGAGACCCAGTACTTC. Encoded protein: CSARTGTREAETQYF.

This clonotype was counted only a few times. This chain's CDR3 is CASSPGAKETQYF. Written as DNA, the CDR3 is TGTGCCAGCAGTCCTGGGGCGAAGGAGACCCAGTACTTC. The chain couples TRBV28 to TRBJ2-4, with D tentatively TRBD1 (5 bases). The J call is uncertain, as TRBJ2-5 better fits the DNA end. The CDR3 sequence is 13 residues long. CDR1 MDHEN and CDR2 SYDVKM come from the germline V gene.